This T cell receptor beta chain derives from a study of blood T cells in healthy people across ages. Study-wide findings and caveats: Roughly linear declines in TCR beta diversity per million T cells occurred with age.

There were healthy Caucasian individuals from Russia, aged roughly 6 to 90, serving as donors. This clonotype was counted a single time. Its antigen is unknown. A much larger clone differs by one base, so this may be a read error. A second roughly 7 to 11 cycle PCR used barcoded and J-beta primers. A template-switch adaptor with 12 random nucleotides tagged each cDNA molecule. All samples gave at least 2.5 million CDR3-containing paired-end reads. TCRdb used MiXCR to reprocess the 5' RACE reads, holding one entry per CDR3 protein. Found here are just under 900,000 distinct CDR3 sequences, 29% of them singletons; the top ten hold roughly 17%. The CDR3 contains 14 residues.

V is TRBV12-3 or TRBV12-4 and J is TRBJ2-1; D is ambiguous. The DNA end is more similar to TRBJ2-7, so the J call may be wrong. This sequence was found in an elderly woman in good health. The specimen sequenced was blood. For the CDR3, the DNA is TGTGCCAGCAGTTTAGGGCTTTCCTACAATGAGCAGTACTTC. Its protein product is CASSLGLSYNEQYF.